The present TCR beta chain was sequenced within a study of shared clonotypes between healthy human individuals. Genomic DNA per cell subset filled all wells of several immunoSEQ plates. Only in-frame clones appear in the TCRdb table, and some are missing; sequencing was by immunoSEQ multiplex PCR. This table has roughly 2,000,000 clones, 80% to 95% appearing once. With respect to this clone: Its antigen is unidentified.

CDR3 length: 13 residues. After removal of 8 bases from V and 2 bases from J, the junction contained 6 bases not matched to a gene. Germline CDR1 is WNHNN and CDR2 is SYGVQD (reference sequence). Study outcomes and limitations: At large depth, rarefaction still showed sorted-subset sequencing to be incomplete.

CD8 cells classed as naive were CD45RO-negative and positively selected for CCR7, excluding terminally differentiated effector memory CD45RA+ cells. Donors were Caucasian adults residing in Nashville, Tennessee, USA. The sample was naive CD8+ T cells from PBMCs. The V and J genes are TRBV10-1 and TRBJ2-7; 7 nucleotides align to TRBD1. The receptor was derived from a man aged 18 to 30 in good health. Some clones in this sample may be carry-over from other donors' samples. The chain's CDR3 is CASWDSFPYEQYF. CDR3 sequence (DNA): TGCGCCAGCTGGGACAGTTTCCCCTACGAGCAGTACTTC.